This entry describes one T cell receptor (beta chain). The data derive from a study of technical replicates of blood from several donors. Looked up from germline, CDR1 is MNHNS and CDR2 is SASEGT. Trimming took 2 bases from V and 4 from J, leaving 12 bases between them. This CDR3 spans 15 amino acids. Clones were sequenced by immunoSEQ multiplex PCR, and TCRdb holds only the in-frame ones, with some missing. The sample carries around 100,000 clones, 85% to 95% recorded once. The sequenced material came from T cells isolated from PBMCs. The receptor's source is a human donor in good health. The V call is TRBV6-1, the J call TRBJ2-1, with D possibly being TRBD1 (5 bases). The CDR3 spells CASSEYQGSYNEQFF. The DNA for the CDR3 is TGTGCCAGCAGTGAATACCAGGGCTCATACAATGAGCAGTTCTTC.